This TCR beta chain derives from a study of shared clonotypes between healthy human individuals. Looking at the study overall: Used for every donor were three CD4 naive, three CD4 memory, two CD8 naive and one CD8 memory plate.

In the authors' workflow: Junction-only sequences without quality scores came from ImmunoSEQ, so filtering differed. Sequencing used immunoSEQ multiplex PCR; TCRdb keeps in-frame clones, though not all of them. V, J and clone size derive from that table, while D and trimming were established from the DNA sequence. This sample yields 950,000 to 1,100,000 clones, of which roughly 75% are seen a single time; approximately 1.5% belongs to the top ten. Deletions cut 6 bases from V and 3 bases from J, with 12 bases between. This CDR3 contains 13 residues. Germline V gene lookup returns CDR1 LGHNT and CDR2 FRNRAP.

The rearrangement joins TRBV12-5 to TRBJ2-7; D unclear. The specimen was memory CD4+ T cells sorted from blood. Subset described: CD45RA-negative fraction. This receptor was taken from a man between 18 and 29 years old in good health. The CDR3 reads CASGLDPFYEQYF. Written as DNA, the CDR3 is TGTGCTAGTGGACTGGACCCGTTCTACGAGCAGTACTTC.